The T cell receptor beta chain under discussion was sequenced for a study of cytomegalovirus exposure and HLA in healthy donors. Study overall: From about 200 million T cells, an earlier analysis saw approximately 120 million unique TCR beta sequences. Study results and limitations: Confirmation was obtained in vitro that a few CMV-associated chains are specific for CMV antigens. Later, an analysis showed that TCR beta chains associated with HLA were more clonally expanded than others that were equally common.

Primers for the PCR totalled 60 Vbeta and 13 Jbeta. Produced via immunoSEQ multiplex PCR; TCRdb's table is partial and in-frame only. The repertoire holds over 150,000 clones, around three quarters seen once, with roughly 1.6% in the top ten. CDR1 and CDR2 (germline): MNHEY, SVGAGI. The germline V and J ends were trimmed by 0 bases and 2 bases, with 11 bases remaining between them. This CDR3 contains 16 residues. As regards this clone: Antigen unknown.

The receptor was derived from a woman in her late teens or twenties in good health and CMV-seronegative. The material sequenced was PBMCs. This rearrangement joins TRBV6-5 to TRBJ2-1; D remains ambiguous. The CDR3 nucleotides read TGTGCCAGCAGTTACTCTACCCTAGTGGCCTACAATGAGCAGTTCTTC. It specifies CASSYSTLVAYNEQFF.